This record covers a single T cell receptor (beta chain). This clonotype was picked up a small number of times. No cognate antigen has been identified for it. Base qualities are not provided; no much larger clone lies one nucleotide away. This specimen belongs to a study of T cell repertoires in cytomegalovirus infection (dated by TCRdb to the late 2010s). About the full investigation: Alongside well-studied HLA-B-restricted epitopes, the peptide stimulations were aimed at recently identified HLA-C-restricted CMV epitopes, whose presentation resists viral immunomodulation. Because public TCR beta signatures pointed to carriage of CMV infection together with the matching HLA type, the HLA type of each donor mattered for the analysis.

Via the germline V gene, CDR1 is SGHAT and CDR2 FQNNGV. The CDR3, from cysteine to phenylalanine, totals 16 residues. Of the read, only the CDR3 DNA is kept; its 48 bases are in frame from base 1. V and J lose 5 bases and 5 bases, and a span of 19 bases separates them. Sequencing instrument: Illumina HiSeq 1500. TCRdb cleaned the public reads at Q25 with fastp, built clones with MiXCR and kept in-frame beta chains. Rows merge per CDR3 protein into single entries with the most common DNA and genes. This sample comprises a few hundred thousand distinct CDR3 sequences, 40% of them detected only once. About 48% of the sample lies in the top ten. The treatment or condition label here, explained by the study, means: in vitro stimulation with specific CMV peptide epitopes to enrich CMV-specific T cells. The study at large found these results: Cumulative frequency of public TCR beta family members discriminated carriers of CMV infection plus the relevant HLA type in this cohort and an independent roughly 350-donor cohort. In the ex vivo response, HLA-C-restricted CMV-specific TCR beta clonotypes were dominant, and in two of eight donors the single most frequent clonotype came from this HLA-C-restricted group.

The material was cultured PBMCs, obtained from culture after CMV antigen stimulation. This receptor was taken from a human donor in good health (CMV status not recorded). Some clones in this sample may be carry-over from other donors' samples. Recombination joined TRBV11-2 with TRBJ2-1; the D gene is perhaps TRBD1 or TRBD2, as each covers 5 bases. The CDR3 protein is CASSPGTSITHNEQFF. At the DNA level, the sequence is TGTGCCAGCAGCCCAGGGACCTCAATAACCCACAATGAGCAGTTCTTC.